This is a list of T cell receptor beta chains from one sample in a study of beta chain features in type 1 diabetes. This table comes from immunoSEQ multiplex PCR, and its TCRdb copy is limited to in-frame clones, with some not included. The data hold 150,000 to 170,000 clones, with 10% observed a single time. The sequencing input was central memory CD4+ T cells from blood. Receptors were obtained from a man under 40 with type 1 diabetes. The CDR3 runs from the conserved cysteine through the conserved F or W. The D gene is left open where the match is weak. Clone size appears in some rows only: once, few, many, or a class for an expanded clone.

J	D	size	V	CDR3	DNA
TRBJ2-3	TRBD2	-	TRBV7-9	CASSLGAGELTDTQYF	TGTGCCAGCAGCTTAGGGGCGGGAGAGCTAACAGATACGCAGTATTTT
TRBJ2-1	TRBD2	-	TRBV19	CASSIGTRYNEQFF	TGTGCCAGTAGTATTGGGACTAGGTACAATGAGCAGTTCTTC
TRBJ2-7	-	-	TRBV5-1	CASSGGMLSYEQYF	TGCGCCAGCAGCGGGGGCATGCTCTCCTACGAGCAGTACTTC
TRBJ2-7	TRBD2	few	TRBV28	CASSTGGTSGRASEQYF	TGTGCCAGCAGTACAGGAGGGACTAGCGGGAGGGCCTCCGAGCAGTACTTC
TRBJ2-1	-	-	TRBV7-2	CASSLGTTHNEQFF	TGTGCCAGCAGCTTAGGGACTACCCACAATGAGCAGTTCTTC
TRBJ2-7	TRBD2	few	TRBV6-5	CASSYRGGPSYEQYF	TGTGCCAGCAGTTACCGGGGGGGCCCGAGCTACGAGCAGTACTTC
TRBJ2-3	TRBD2	-	TRBV29-1	CSVGAGEVTDTQYF	TGCAGCGTCGGAGCGGGAGAGGTCACAGATACGCAGTATTTT
TRBJ2-4	-	-	TRBV28	CASGSLAKNIQYF	TGTGCCAGCGGCTCGCTAGCCAAAAACATTCAGTACTTC
TRBJ1-2	-	-	TRBV7-9	CASSREKGYTF	TGTGCCAGCAGCCGTGAGAAGGGCTACACCTTC
TRBJ2-5	-	-	TRBV5-1	CASSLGAGGSQETQYF	TGCGCCAGCAGCTTGGGTGCAGGGGGGAGCCAAGAGACCCAGTACTTC
TRBJ2-7	TRBD2	many	TRBV4-2	CASSQETSGSYEQYF	TGTGCCAGCAGCCAAGAAACTAGCGGGAGCTACGAGCAGTACTTC
TRBJ2-7	-	-	TRBV7-6	CASSQRVNRVGEQYF	TGTGCCAGCAGCCAGAGAGTGAACAGGGTGGGCGAGCAGTACTTC
TRBJ2-5	-	-	TRBV18	CASSPSQETQYF	TGTGCCAGCTCACCTTCTCAAGAGACCCAGTACTTC
TRBJ2-7	-	-	TRBV6-1	CASNRDIRGEQYF	TGTGCCAGCAATCGGGACATTCGAGGCGAGCAGTACTTC
TRBJ2-7	-	few	TRBV19	CASSISAGLPYEQYF	TGTGCCAGTAGTATATCGGCGGGCCTGCCCTACGAGCAGTACTTC
TRBJ2-4	TRBD2	few	TRBV7-3	CASRSLAGGNIQYF	TGTGCCAGCAGGTCACTAGCGGGAGGAAACATTCAGTACTTC
TRBJ1-4	TRBD1	-	TRBV28	CASSSQGPETNEKLFF	TGTGCCAGCAGTTCACAGGGGCCGGAAACTAATGAAAAACTGTTTTTT
TRBJ2-7	-	-	TRBV5-1	CASSGWGDYEQYF	TGCGCCAGCAGCGGGTGGGGGGACTACGAGCAGTACTTC
TRBJ2-7	-	few	TRBV28	CASSSTGRAGSYEQYF	TGTGCCAGCAGCTCTACCGGGCGGGCGGGGTCCTACGAGCAGTACTTC
TRBJ2-3	-	few	TRBV5-1	CASSLGQGGSYTDTQYF	TGCGCCAGCAGCTTGGGTCAGGGAGGATCGTACACAGATACGCAGTATTTT
TRBJ2-1	TRBD2	-	TRBV6-6	CASSYGTSDNEQFF	TGTGCCAGCAGTTATGGGACTAGCGACAATGAGCAGTTCTTC
TRBJ1-4	-	few	TRBV7-8	CASSLDLDEKLFF	TGTGCCAGCAGCTTAGATCTAGATGAAAAACTGTTTTTT